The following is a TCR beta chain sequence with its context. The target antigen is unknown. The data stem from a study of cytomegalovirus exposure and HLA in healthy donors. The PCR had 60 Vbeta and 13 Jbeta primers. Only in-frame clones appear in the TCRdb table, and some are missing; sequencing was by immunoSEQ multiplex PCR. This sample has about 220,000 clones, with 76% found just once. Study observations and caveats: Testing in vitro showed three CMV-associated chains specific for CMV antigens. The study recorded about 160 TCR beta chains that were cytomegalovirus-associated. In a later analysis, most CMV-associated TCR beta chains appeared HLA-restricted.

In germline, CDR1 is MGHRA, CDR2 YSYEKL. CDR3 length: 14 amino acids. V lost 3 bases and J lost 7, with 12 bases in between. This receptor was obtained from a man between 18 and 29 years old in good health and CMV-seronegative. The chain carries TRBV4-1 and TRBJ1-4; D not resolved. Sequencing used PBMCs. The CDR3 region has the DNA TGCGCCAGCAGCCAGACGGGGTTGGGTGAAAAACTGTTTTTT. Amino acids: CASSQTGLGEKLFF.